This TCR beta chain was sequenced in a study of CD8 T cells in Susac syndrome. Overall study results and limits: An acknowledgment was made by the study that its TCR sequencing and HLA analysis involved relatively few individuals.

Random-hexamer reverse transcription was applied to 0.5 to 1 ug RNA. The authors amplified TCR beta CDR3 across 54 Vbeta and 13 Jbeta using immunoSEQ multiplex PCR. TCRdb re-derived calls from the immunoSEQ multiplex PCR reads in MiXCR, one entry per CDR3 protein. The profile shows some 100,000 distinct CDR3 sequences, more than 85% of them singletons. The study sequenced TCR beta in blood CD8+ and CD4+ T cells. TEMRA cells were enriched by FACS, and CD4+ and CD8+ T cells were negatively isolated. To note about this clonotype: No antigen is known for it.

CDR1 and CDR2 (germline): MDHEN, SYDVKM. The CDR3 has 14 amino acids. The junction had 9 bases not matched to a gene; V was cut back by 6 bases and J by 6 bases. The TCR originated in a human donor with multiple sclerosis. The chain combines TRBV28 with TRBJ2-7; TRBD1 matches 9 bases. Sequencing used CD4+ T cells from PBMCs. The CDR3 region is CASRPGQGRSEQYF. The CDR3 nucleotides are TGTGCCAGCAGACCGGGACAGGGAAGAAGCGAGCAGTACTTC.